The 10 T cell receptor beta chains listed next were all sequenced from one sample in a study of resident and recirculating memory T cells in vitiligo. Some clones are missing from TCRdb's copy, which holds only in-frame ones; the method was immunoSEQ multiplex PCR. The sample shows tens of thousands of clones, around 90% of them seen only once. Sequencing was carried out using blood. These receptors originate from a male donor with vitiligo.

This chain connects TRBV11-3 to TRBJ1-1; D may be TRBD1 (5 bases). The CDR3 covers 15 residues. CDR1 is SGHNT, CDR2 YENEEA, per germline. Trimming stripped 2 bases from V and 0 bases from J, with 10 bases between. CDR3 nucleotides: TGTGCCAGCAGCTTAATGGACAAGATGAACACTGAAGCTTTCTTT. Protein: CASSLMDKMNTEAFF.

The CDR3 coding sequence is TGTGCCAGCAGTTTTATGGCCAGGGGCACCGGGGAGCTGTTTTTT. Its protein is CASSFMARGTGELFF. This chain uses TRBV28 with TRBJ2-2; D might be TRBD1 (6 bases). CDR1 is MDHEN, CDR2 SYDVKM, per germline. The CDR3 extends over 15 amino acids. Trimming removed 3 bases from V and 4 bases from J, with 12 bases in between.

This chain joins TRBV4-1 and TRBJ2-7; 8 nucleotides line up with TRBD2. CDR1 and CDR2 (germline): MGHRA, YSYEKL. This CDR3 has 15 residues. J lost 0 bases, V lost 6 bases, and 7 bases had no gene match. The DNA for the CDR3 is TGCGCCAGCAGACGGGCGGGAGGTTCCTCCTACGAGCAGTACTTC. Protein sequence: CASRRAGGSSYEQYF.

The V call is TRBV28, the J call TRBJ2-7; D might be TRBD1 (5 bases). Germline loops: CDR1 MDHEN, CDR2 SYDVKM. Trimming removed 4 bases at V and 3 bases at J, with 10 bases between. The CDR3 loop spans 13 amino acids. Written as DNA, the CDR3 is TGTGCCAGCAGTTGGGGCTTAGGCTACGAGCAGTACTTC. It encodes CASSWGLGYEQYF. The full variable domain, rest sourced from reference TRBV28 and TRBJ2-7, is DVKVTQSSRYLVKRTGEKVFLECVQDMDHENMFWYRQDPGLGLRLIYFSYDVKMKEKGDIPEGYSVSREKKERFSLILESASTNQTSMYLCASSWGLGYEQYFGPGTRLTVT.

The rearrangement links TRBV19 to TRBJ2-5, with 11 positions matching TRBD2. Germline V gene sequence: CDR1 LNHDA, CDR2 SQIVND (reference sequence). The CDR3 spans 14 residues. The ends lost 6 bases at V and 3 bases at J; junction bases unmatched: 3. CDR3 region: CASRETSGKETQYF. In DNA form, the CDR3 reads TGTGCCAGTAGGGAGACTAGCGGGAAAGAGACCCAGTACTTC.

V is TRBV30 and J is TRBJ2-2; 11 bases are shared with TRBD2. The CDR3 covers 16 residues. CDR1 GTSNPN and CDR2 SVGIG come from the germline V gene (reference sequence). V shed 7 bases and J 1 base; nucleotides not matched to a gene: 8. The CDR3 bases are TGTGCCTTGGAGAGGGGACTAGCGGTGAACACCGGGGAGCTGTTTTTT. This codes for CALERGLAVNTGELFF.

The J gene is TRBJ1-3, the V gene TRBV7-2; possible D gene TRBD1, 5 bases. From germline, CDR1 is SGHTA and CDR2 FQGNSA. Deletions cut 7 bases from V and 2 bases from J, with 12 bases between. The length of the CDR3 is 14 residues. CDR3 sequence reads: CASTPIGAGNTIYF. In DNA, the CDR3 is TGTGCCAGCACCCCAATAGGGGCTGGAAACACCATATATTTT.

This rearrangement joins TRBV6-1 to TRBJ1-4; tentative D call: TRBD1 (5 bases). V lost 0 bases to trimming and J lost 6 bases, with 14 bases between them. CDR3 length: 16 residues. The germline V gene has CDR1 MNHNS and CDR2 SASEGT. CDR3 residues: CASSEAGGRDYEKLFF. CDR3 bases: TGTGCCAGCAGTGAAGCGGGGGGTAGGGACTATGAAAAACTGTTTTTT.

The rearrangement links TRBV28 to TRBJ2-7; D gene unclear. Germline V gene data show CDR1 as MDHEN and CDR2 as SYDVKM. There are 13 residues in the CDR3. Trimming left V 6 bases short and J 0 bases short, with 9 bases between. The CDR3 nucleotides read TGTGCCAGCAGGTCGCCAGACTCCTACGAGCAGTACTTC. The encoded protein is CASRSPDSYEQYF.

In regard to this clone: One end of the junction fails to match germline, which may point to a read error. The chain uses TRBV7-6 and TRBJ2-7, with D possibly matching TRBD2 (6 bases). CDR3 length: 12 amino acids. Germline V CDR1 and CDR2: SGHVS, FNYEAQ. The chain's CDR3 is CASSLEGGAENF. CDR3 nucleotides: TGTGCCAGCAGCCTAGAGGGCGGGGCAGAAAACTTC.